These 17 T cell receptor beta chains were sequenced from one sample in a study of T cell clonotyping in hematopoietic cell transplantation. Produced via immunoSEQ multiplex PCR; TCRdb's table is partial and in-frame only. The sample has over 10,000 clones, 70% to 85% seen once; the top ten hold 5.8%. The specimen comprised PBMCs, sampled 100 days after allogeneic stem cell transplant. The receptor set was obtained from a female patient aged 40-50 years who had an allogeneic stem cell transplant from a related donor, so T cells may come from the graft donor. Some clones in this sample may be carry-over from other donors' samples.

The chain uses TRBV7-2 and TRBJ1-2; TRBD1 is a possible D gene (5 bases). Between the trimmed V and J ends, which lost 6 bases and 5 bases, there was a span of 22 bases. Germline loops: CDR1 SGHTA, CDR2 FQGNSA. The CDR3 consists of 16 residues. This chain's CDR3 is CASRPREAGVRYGYTF. DNA for the CDR3: TGTGCCAGCAGACCGAGGGAAGCGGGGGTGAGATATGGCTACACCTTC.

This chain connects TRBV30 to TRBJ2-5, with D hard to call. Germline V lookup: CDR1 GTSNPN, CDR2 SVGIG (reference sequence). V shed 3 bases and J shed 4 bases, with 12 bases lying between them. This CDR3 is 13 amino acids long. CDR3 protein: CAWSIRAGETQYF. CDR3 sequence (DNA): TGTGCCTGGAGCATTCGAGCCGGAGAGACCCAGTACTTC.

The rearrangement links TRBV7-7 to TRBJ1-4; D unclear. The germline V and J ends were trimmed by 5 bases and 1 base, with 8 bases remaining between them. Germline values: CDR1 SSHAT, CDR2 FNYEAQ (reference sequence). This CDR3 contains 14 residues. This chain's CDR3 is CASSPGLTNEKLFF. The CDR3 bases are TGTGCCAGCAGCCCGGGGTTAACTAATGAAAAACTGTTTTTT.

This chain links TRBV5-1 with TRBJ1-1, with D possibly TRBD1 on 5 matching bases. Deletions cut 4 bases from V and 8 bases from J, with 12 bases between. This CDR3 region has 12 residues. The germline V gene encodes CDR1 SGHRS and CDR2 YFSETQ. The CDR3 region is CASSQEWGEAFF. As DNA, the CDR3 is TGCGCCAGCAGCCAGGAGTGGGGGGAAGCTTTCTTT.

The rearrangement uses TRBV7-7 and TRBJ2-1, with D perhaps matching TRBD1 (6 bases). Germline CDR1 and CDR2: SSHAT and FNYEAQ (reference sequence). The V and J ends lost 0 bases and 11 bases respectively, with 17 bases between them. The CDR3 covers 15 residues. As DNA, the CDR3 is TGTGCCAGCAGCTTAGCCCTTGATGACAGGTCAAAGCAGTTCTTC. It encodes CASSLALDDRSKQFF.

This clone has just one count. The chain carries TRBV9 and TRBJ1-4; TRBD1 aligns across 10 bases. With V trimmed by 3 bases and J by 5 bases, 4 bases remained unmatched. The germline gives CDR1 SGDLS, CDR2 YYNGEE. There are 15 residues in the CDR3. CDR3 sequence (DNA): TGTGCCAGCAGCGCCGGGACAGGGGTGAATGAAAAACTGTTTTTT. Residues: CASSAGTGVNEKLFF.

V is TRBV29-1 and J is TRBJ2-3; 7 bases match TRBD1. Germline V gene data show CDR1 as SQVTM and CDR2 as ANQGSEA. The junction had 5 bases not matched to a gene; V was cut back by 1 base and J by 1 base. This CDR3 region has 15 residues. CDR3 bases: TGCAGCGTTGAAGCCGCAGGACAGGGCACAGATACGCAGTATTTT. Its protein product is CSVEAAGQGTDTQYF.

J is TRBJ2-1 and V is TRBV13; 7 bases match TRBD1. With V trimmed by 3 bases and J by 0 bases, 8 bases remained unmatched. The germline V gene has CDR1 PRHDT and CDR2 FYEKMQ (reference sequence). The CDR3 is 17 amino acids. CDR3: CASSFGQALSSYNEQFF. CDR3 DNA: TGTGCCAGCAGCTTCGGACAGGCTCTAAGCTCCTACAATGAGCAGTTCTTC.

The gene calls are TRBV6-4 and TRBJ2-1; no definite D call. V shed 4 bases and J shed 9 bases, with 13 bases lying between them. Germline V lookup: CDR1 MRHNA, CDR2 SNTAGT. There are 13 residues in the CDR3. This CDR3 reads CASSAIFSSEQFF. In DNA, the CDR3 is TGTGCCAGCAGTGCCATCTTCTCGAGTGAGCAGTTCTTC.

The V gene is TRBV28, the J gene TRBJ2-7, with TRBD1 matching 9 bases. The CDR3 runs to 14 residues. V lost 5 bases and J lost 1; bases outside the gene matches: 3. Germline V CDR1 and CDR2: MDHEN, SYDVKM. The CDR3 loop reads CASSTTGGSYEQYF. The CDR3 DNA reads as TGTGCCAGCAGTACGACAGGGGGGTCCTACGAGCAGTACTTC.

The gene calls are TRBV29-1 and TRBJ2-7; 7 positions match TRBD2. V gave up 7 bases and J gave up 4 bases; unmatched junction bases: 13. Germline V gene data show CDR1 as SQVTM and CDR2 as ANQGSEA. This CDR3 is built from 14 residues. CDR3 coding DNA: TGCAGCGCAGAGGGGTCTAGCGGTGCGTACGAGCAGTACTTC. Translation gives CSAEGSSGAYEQYF.

The genes are TRBV30 and TRBJ1-3, with D perhaps matching TRBD1 (5 bases). Trimming removed 2 bases from V and 4 bases from J, with 15 bases in between. CDR3 length equals 15 residues. Germline CDR1 and CDR2: GTSNPN and SVGIG (reference sequence). CDR3 in amino acids: CAWSRLGTSGNTIYF. The CDR3 DNA reads TGTGCCTGGAGTCGGTTAGGGACGTCAGGAAACACCATATATTTT.

The chain employs TRBV2 and TRBJ2-5; 12 nucleotides match TRBD2. With V trimmed by 5 bases and J by 11 bases, 9 bases remained unmatched. Germline lookup yields CDR1 SNHLY and CDR2 FYNNEI. CDR3 length: 14 residues. The CDR3 sequence is CASSQTSGSGEQYF. Written as DNA, the CDR3 is TGTGCCAGCAGTCAGACTAGCGGGAGCGGAGAGCAGTACTTC.

The genes are TRBV7-3 and TRBJ2-7; 10 bases are a match to TRBD2. J gave up 2 bases and V 1 base, and 2 bases lay outside the gene matches. The CDR3 runs 15 residues. Germline values: CDR1 SGHTA, CDR2 FQGTGA. DNA for the CDR3: TGTGCCAGCAGCTTAAGAGCGGGAGGGCCCTACGAGCAGTACTTC. It translates to CASSLRAGGPYEQYF.

The chain employs TRBV5-6 and TRBJ1-5; a weak D match, TRBD1 (5 bases). CDR1 SGHDT and CDR2 YYEEEE come from the germline V gene. Trimming removed 0 bases at V and 4 bases at J, with 11 bases between. The CDR3 is 15 residues long. CDR3 sequence: CASSLAGGVNQPQHF. The CDR3, as DNA: TGTGCCAGCAGCTTGGCCGGAGGGGTGAATCAGCCCCAGCATTTT.

The chain uses TRBV19 and TRBJ1-1; TRBD1 might be the D (6 bases). CDR3 length: 13 amino acids. Germline V CDR1 and CDR2: LNHDA, SQIVND (reference sequence). V was shortened by 3 bases and J by 3 bases, with 8 bases between the two germline ends. The CDR3 bases are TGTGCCAGTAGTATGGGGGCAGACACTGAAGCTTTCTTT. This gives the protein CASSMGADTEAFF.

There are a few counts of this clone. The chain links TRBV5-6 to TRBJ2-5; 7 nucleotides align to TRBD2. Germline V lookup: CDR1 SGHDT, CDR2 YYEEEE. V dropped 6 bases and J dropped 2; count of bases not matched to a gene: 4. The CDR3 loop spans 13 amino acids. CDR3 in amino acids: CASNERGQETQYF. The CDR3 DNA is TGTGCCAGCAATGAGCGGGGACAAGAGACCCAGTACTTC.